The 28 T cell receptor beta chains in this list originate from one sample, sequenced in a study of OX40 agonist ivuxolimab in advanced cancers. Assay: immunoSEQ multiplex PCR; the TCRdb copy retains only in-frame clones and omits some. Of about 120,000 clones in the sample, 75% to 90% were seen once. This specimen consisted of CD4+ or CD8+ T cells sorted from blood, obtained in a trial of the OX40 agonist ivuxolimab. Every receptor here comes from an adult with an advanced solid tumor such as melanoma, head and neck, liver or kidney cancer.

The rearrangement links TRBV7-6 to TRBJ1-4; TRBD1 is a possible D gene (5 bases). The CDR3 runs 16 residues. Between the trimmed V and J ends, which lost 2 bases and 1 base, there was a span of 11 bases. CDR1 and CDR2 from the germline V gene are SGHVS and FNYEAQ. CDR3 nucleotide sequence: TGTGCCAGCAGCTTAAGGCAGGGAGAAACTAATGAAAAACTGTTTTTT. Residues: CASSLRQGETNEKLFF.

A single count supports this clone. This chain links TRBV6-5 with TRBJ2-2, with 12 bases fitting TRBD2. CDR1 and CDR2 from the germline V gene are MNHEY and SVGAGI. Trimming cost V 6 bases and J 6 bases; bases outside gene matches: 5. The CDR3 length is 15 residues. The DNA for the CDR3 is TGTGCCAGCAGGCCTAGCGGGGGGGCCTCCGGGGAGCTGTTTTTT. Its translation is CASRPSGGASGELFF.

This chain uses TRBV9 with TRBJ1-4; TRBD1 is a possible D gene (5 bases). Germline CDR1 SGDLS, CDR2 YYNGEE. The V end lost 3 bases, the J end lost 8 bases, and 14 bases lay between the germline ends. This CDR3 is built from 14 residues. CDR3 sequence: CASSGGTRGEKLFF. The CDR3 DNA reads TGTGCCAGCAGCGGCGGGACCCGGGGCGAAAAACTGTTTTTT.

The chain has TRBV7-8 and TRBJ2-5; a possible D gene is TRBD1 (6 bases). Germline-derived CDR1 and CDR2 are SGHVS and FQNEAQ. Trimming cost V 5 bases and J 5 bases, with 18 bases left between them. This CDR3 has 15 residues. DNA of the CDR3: TGTGCCAGCAGCCTCACCCCTACAGGGTGGGAGACCCAGTACTTC. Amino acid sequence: CASSLTPTGWETQYF.

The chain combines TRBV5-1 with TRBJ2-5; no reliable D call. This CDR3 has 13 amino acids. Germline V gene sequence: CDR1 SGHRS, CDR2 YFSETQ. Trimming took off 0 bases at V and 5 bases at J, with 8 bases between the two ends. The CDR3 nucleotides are TGCGCCAGCAGCTTGGCCTTGTTTGAGACCCAGTACTTC. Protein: CASSLALFETQYF.

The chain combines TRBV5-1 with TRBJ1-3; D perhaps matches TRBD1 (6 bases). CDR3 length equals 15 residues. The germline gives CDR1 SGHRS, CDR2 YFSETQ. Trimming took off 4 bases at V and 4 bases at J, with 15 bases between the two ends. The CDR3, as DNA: TGCGCCAGCAGCCCCCAGGCAGGGGCGGGAAACACCATATATTTT. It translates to CASSPQAGAGNTIYF.

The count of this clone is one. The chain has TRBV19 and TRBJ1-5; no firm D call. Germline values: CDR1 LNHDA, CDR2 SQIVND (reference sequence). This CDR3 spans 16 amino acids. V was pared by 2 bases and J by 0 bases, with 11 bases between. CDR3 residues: CASSIQGARSNQPQHF. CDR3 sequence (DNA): TGTGCCAGTAGTATACAAGGCGCTCGTAGCAATCAGCCCCAGCATTTT. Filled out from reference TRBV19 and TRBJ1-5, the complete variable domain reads DGGITQSPKYLFRKEGQNVTLSCEQNLNHDAMYWYRQDPGQGLRLIYYSQIVNDFQKGDIAEGYSVSREKKESFPLTVTSAQKNPTAFYLCASSIQGARSNQPQHFGDGTRLSIL.

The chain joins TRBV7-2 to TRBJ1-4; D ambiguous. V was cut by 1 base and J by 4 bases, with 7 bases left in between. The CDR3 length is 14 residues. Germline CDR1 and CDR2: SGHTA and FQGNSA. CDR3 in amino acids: CASSLVVGNEKLFF. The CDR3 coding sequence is TGTGCCAGCAGCTTAGTTGTAGGTAATGAAAAACTGTTTTTT. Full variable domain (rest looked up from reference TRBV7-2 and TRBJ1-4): GAGVSQSPSNKVTEKGKDVELRCDPISGHTALYWYRQSLGQGLEFLIYFQGNSAPDKSGLPSDRFSAERTGGSVSTLTIQRTQQEDSAVYLCASSLVVGNEKLFFGSGTQLSVL.

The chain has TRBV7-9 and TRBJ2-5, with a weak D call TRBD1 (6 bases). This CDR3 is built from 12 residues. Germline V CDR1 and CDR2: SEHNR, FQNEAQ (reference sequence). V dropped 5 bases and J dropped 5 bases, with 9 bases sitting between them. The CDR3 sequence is CASSLDRETQYF. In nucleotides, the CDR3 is TGTGCCAGCAGCCTTGACAGGGAGACCCAGTACTTC. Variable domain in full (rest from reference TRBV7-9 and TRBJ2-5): DTGVSQNPRHKITKRGQNVTFRCDPISEHNRLYWYRQTLGQGPEFLTYFQNEAQLEKSRLLSDRFSAERPKGSFSTLEIQRTEQGDSAMYLCASSLDRETQYFGPGTRLLVL.

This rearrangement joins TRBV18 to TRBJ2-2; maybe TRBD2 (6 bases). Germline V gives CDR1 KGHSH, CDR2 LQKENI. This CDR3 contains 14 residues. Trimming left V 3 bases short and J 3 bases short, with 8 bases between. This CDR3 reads CASSPRGDTGELFF. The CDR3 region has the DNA TGTGCCAGCTCACCTCGCGGGGACACCGGGGAGCTGTTTTTT.

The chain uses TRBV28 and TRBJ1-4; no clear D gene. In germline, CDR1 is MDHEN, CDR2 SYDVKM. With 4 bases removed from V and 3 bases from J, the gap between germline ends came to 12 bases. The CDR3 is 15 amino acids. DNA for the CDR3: TGTGCCAGCAGTTCTACCCGAGGCGCTAATGAAAAACTGTTTTTT. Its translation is CASSSTRGANEKLFF.

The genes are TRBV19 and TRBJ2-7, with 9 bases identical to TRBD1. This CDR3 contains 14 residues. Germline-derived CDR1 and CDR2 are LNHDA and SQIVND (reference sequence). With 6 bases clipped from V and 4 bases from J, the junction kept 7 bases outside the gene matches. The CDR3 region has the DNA TGTGCCAGTAGCCGGGACAGGGAGGCGTACGAGCAGTACTTC. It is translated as CASSRDREAYEQYF.

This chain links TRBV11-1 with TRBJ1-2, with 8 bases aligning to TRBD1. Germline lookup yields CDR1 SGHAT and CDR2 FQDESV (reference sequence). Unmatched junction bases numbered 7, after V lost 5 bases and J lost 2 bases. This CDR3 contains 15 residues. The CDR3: CASSPGQGPNYGYTF. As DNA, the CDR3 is TGTGCCAGCAGCCCCGGACAGGGCCCCAACTATGGCTACACCTTC.

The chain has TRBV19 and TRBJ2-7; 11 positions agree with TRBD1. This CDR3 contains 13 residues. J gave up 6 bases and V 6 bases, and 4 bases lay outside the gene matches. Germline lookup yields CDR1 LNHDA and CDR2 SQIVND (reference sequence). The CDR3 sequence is CASSGQGAPEQYF. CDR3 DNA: TGTGCCAGTAGCGGACAGGGGGCTCCCGAGCAGTACTTC.

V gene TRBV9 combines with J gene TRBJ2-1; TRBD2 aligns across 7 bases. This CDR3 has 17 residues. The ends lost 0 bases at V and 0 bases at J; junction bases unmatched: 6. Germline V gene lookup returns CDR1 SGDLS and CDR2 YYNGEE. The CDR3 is CASSVAKAGHSYNEQFF. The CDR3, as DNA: TGTGCCAGCAGCGTAGCTAAAGCGGGGCACTCCTACAATGAGCAGTTCTTC.

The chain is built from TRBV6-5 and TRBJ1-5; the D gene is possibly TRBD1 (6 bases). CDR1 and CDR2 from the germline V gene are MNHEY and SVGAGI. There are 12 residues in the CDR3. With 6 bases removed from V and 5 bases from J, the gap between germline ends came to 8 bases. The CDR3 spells CASSAGDQPQHF. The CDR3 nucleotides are TGTGCCAGCAGCGCAGGGGATCAGCCCCAGCATTTT.

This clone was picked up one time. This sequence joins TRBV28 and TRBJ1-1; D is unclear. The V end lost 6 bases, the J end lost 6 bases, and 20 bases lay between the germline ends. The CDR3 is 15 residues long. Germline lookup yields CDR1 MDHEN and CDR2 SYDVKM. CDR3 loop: CASSFWANQRPEAFF. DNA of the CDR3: TGTGCCAGCAGCTTTTGGGCTAACCAACGACCTGAAGCTTTCTTT.

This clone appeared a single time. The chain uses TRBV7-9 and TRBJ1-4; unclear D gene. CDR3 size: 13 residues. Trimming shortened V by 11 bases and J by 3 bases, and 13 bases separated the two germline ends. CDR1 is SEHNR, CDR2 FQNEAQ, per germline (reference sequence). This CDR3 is CACPFGANEKLFF. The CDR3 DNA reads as TGTGCCTGTCCTTTCGGAGCTAATGAAAAACTGTTTTTT.

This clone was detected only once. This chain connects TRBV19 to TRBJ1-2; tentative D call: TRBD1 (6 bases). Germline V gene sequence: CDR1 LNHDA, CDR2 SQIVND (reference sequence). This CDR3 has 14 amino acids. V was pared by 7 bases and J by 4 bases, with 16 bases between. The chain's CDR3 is CASTGMQGSYGYTF. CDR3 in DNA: TGTGCCAGTACTGGCATGCAGGGGTCCTATGGCTACACCTTC. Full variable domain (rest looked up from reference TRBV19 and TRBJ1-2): DGGITQSPKYLFRKEGQNVTLSCEQNLNHDAMYWYRQDPGQGLRLIYYSQIVNDFQKGDIAEGYSVSREKKESFPLTVTSAQKNPTAFYLCASTGMQGSYGYTFGSGTRLTVV.

Here the CDR3 DNA reads TGTGCCAGCAGCTTACACTCAGGGGAGGGGTCCTATGGCTACACCTTC. It specifies CASSLHSGEGSYGYTF. This rearrangement joins TRBV7-3 to TRBJ1-2, with D possibly matching TRBD1 (6 bases). Germline CDR1 reads SGHTA; CDR2 reads FQGTGA. V was clipped by 2 bases and J by 4 bases, with 17 bases between them. The CDR3 is made up of 16 amino acids.

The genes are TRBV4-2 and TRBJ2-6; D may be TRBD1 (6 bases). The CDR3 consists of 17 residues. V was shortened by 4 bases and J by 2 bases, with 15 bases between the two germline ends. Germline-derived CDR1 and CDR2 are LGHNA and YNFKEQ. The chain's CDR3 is CASSPATGSTGANVLTF. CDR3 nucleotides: TGTGCCAGCAGCCCCGCTACAGGGAGCACTGGGGCCAACGTCCTGACTTTC.

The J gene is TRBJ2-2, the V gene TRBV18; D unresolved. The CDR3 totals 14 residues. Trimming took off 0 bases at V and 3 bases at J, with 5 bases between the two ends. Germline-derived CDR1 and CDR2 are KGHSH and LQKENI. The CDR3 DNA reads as TGTGCCAGCTCACCACCGACTGACACCGGGGAGCTGTTTTTT. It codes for CASSPPTDTGELFF.

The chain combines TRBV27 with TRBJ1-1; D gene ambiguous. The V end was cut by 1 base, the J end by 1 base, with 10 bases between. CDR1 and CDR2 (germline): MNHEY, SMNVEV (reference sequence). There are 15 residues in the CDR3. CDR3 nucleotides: TGTGCCAGCAGTTTATACCCTAACAAGAACACTGAAGCTTTCTTT. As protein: CASSLYPNKNTEAFF.

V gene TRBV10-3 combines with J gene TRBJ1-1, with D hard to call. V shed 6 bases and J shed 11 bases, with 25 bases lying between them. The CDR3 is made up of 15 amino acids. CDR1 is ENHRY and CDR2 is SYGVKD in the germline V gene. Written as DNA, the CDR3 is TGTGCCATCAGCGCCCAGGATTCGGGGTCGGCTGGTGCTTTCTTT. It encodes CAISAQDSGSAGAFF.

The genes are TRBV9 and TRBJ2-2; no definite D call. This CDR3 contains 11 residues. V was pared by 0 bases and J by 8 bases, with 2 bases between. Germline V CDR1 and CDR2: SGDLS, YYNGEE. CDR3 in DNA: TGTGCCAGCAGCGTAGCTGGGGAGCTGTTTTTT. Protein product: CASSVAGELFF.

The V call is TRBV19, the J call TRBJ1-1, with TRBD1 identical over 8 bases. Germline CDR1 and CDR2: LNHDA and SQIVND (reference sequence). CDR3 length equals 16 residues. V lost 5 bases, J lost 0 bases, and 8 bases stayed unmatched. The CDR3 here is CASSWDRRGLNTEAFF. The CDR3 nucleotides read TGTGCCAGTAGTTGGGACAGGAGAGGTCTGAACACTGAAGCTTTCTTT.

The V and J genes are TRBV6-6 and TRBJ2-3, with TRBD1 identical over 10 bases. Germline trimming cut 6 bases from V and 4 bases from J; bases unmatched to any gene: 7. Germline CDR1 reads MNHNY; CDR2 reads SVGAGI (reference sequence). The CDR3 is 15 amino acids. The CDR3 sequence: CASSRDRGGSDTQYF. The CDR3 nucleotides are TGTGCCAGCAGCCGGGACAGGGGAGGGTCAGATACGCAGTATTTT.

In DNA, the CDR3 is TGTGCCTGGAGCGGTGGGAGAGGGGATCAGCCCCAGCATTTT. Amino acid sequence: CAWSGGRGDQPQHF. The rearrangement uses TRBV30 and TRBJ1-5; TRBD1 might be the D (5 bases). Between the trimmed V and J ends, which lost 3 bases and 5 bases, there was a span of 14 bases. This CDR3 comprises 14 residues. The germline V gene encodes CDR1 GTSNPN and CDR2 SVGIG (reference sequence).